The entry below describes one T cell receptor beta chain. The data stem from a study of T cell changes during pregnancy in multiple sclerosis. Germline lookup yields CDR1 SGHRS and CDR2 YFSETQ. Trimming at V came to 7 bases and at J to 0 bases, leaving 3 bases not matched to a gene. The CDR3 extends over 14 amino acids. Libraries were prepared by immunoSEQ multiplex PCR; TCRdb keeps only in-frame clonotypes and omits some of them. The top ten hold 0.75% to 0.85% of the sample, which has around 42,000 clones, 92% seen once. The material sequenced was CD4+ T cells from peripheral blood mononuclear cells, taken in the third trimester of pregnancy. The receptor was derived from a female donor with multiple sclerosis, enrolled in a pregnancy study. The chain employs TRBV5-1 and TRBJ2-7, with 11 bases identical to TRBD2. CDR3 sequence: CASSTSGTSYEQYF. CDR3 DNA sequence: TGCGCCAGCTCGACTAGCGGGACCTCCTACGAGCAGTACTTC.